These 6 T cell receptor beta chains came from one sample sequenced in a study of spatial heterogeneity in lung cancer. No antigen has been identified for these receptors. Study results and caveats: How many expanded intratumoral alpha and beta TCRs were present tracked the tumor mutation count, which was a count of nonsynonymous mutations.

TCRdb ran MiXCR on the 5' RACE reads and lists one entry per CDR3 protein. The table has about 9,200 distinct CDR3 sequences, about 2.7% seen once. As for time point: sample taken at primary tumor resection. Material: lung tumor tissue, obtained at surgery. These receptors were obtained from a male donor with early-stage non-small cell lung cancer.

By share, this clonotype counts as medium-sized. The chain uses TRBV28 and TRBJ2-4, with 10 bases identical to TRBD2. Per the germline V gene, CDR1 is MDHEN and CDR2 is SYDVKM. CDR3 size: 14 residues. Trimming removed 5 bases from V and 4 bases from J; junction bases left unmatched: 2. The DNA of the CDR3 is TGTGCCAGCAGTCAGGGACTAGCGAAAAACATTCAGTACTTC. Translated: CASSQGLAKNIQYF. The full variable domain, rest sourced from reference TRBV28 and TRBJ2-4, is DVKVTQSSRYLVKRTGEKVFLECVQDMDHENMFWYRQDPGLGLRLIYFSYDVKMKEKGDIPEGYSVSREKKERFSLILESASTNQTSMYLCASSQGLAKNIQYFGAGTRLSVL.

This clonotype was counted ten times or more. This rearrangement joins TRBV29-1 to TRBJ1-4; TRBD1 agrees at 7 bases. The CDR3 covers 15 residues. The germline V gene has CDR1 SQVTM and CDR2 ANQGSEA. Germline trimming cut 6 bases from V and 2 bases from J; bases unmatched to any gene: 9. The CDR3 reads CSVAVSTGTNEKLFF. The CDR3 nucleotides are TGCAGCGTAGCCGTTTCGACAGGGACTAATGAAAAACTGTTTTTT. Full variable domain (missing parts from reference TRBV29-1 and TRBJ1-4): SAVISQKPSRDICQRGTSLTIQCQVDSQVTMMFWYRQQPGQSLTLIATANQGSEATYESGFVIDKFPISRPNLTFSTLTVSNMSPEDSSIYLCSVAVSTGTNEKLFFGSGTQLSVL.

This clonotype has at least ten counts. V and J are TRBV27 and TRBJ1-6, with TRBD1 matching over 7 bases. Germline CDR1 reads MNHEY; CDR2 reads SMNVEV (reference sequence). Germline trimming cut 3 bases from V and 0 bases from J; bases unmatched to any gene: 5. This CDR3 contains 17 residues. This CDR3 is CASSLKTGSSYNSPLHF. As DNA, the CDR3 is TGTGCCAGCAGTTTGAAGACAGGGAGCTCCTATAATTCACCCCTCCACTTT.

This clonotype was observed at least ten times. The chain uses TRBV7-2 and TRBJ1-5, with TRBD1 as a possible D gene (6 bases). The CDR3 extends over 15 amino acids. Trimming pared 0 bases from V and 1 base from J, leaving 7 bases between. CDR1 and CDR2 from the germline V gene are SGHTA and FQGNSA. CDR3 sequence (DNA): TGTGCCAGCAGCTTAGCCGGACAGAGCAATCAGCCCCAGCATTTT. Protein: CASSLAGQSNQPQHF.

This clonotype was counted ten times or more. The rearrangement joins TRBV15 to TRBJ2-5, with TRBD1 as a possible D gene (6 bases). Germline V gives CDR1 LNHNV, CDR2 YYDKDF (reference sequence). V shed 0 bases and J shed 9 bases, with 17 bases lying between them. This CDR3 has 15 residues. CDR3 region: CATSRDPQQGEAQYF. For the CDR3, the DNA is TGTGCCACCAGCAGAGATCCGCAACAGGGTGAAGCCCAGTACTTC.

This clonotype occurred a few times. The chain is built from TRBV23-1 and TRBJ2-7; D gene unclear. TRBV23-1 is treated as an ORF (open reading frame) with a function not yet certain. This CDR3 is 14 amino acids long. Deletions cut 4 bases from V and 7 bases from J, with 17 bases between. Here the CDR3 DNA reads TGCGCCAGCAGTCGACGGGCAGCCCTCGTGGAGCAGTACTTC. It specifies CASSRRAALVEQYF.